This T cell receptor (beta chain) was recovered during a study of response to subunit inactivated influenza vaccine listed by TCRdb under 2018. As for the study more broadly: Deep quantitative profiling of the T cell receptor repertoire was used in the study to follow responses to a trivalent subunit inactivated influenza vaccine. Overall results and qualifications from the work: It was suggested by the authors that each seasonal influenza vaccination may recruit only a limited number of new T cells.

Sequences LGHNA (CDR1) and YNFKEQ (CDR2) are obtained from the germline V gene. Trimming takes 4 bases off V and 6 bases off J; junction bases not matched to a gene: 1. Reading from cysteine to phenylalanine, the CDR3 counts 12 amino acids. Only the CDR3 portion is preserved as DNA: 36 bases, with reading frame beginning at the first base. Libraries were prepared through RT-PCR. Sequencing was carried out with an Illumina HiSeq 2500. TCRdb's own reprocessing of the public reads used fastp at Q25 and MiXCR and kept productive beta chains. Rows merge per CDR3 protein into single entries with the most common DNA and genes. The sample table holds hundreds of thousands of distinct CDR3 sequences, of which roughly 10% were seen once. Together, the top ten hold roughly 10% of the sample. This clonotype was observed a few times. Its antigen remains unidentified. No much larger clone is present one base from it, and per-base qualities are unavailable.

The sequence was collected from a man aged 45 to 65 who received an inactivated influenza vaccine. Donor details come from another sample of the same person, matched by shared clones. The specimen was PBMCs from blood, collected on the day of vaccination. The chain was built from TRBV4-2 and TRBJ2-7; TRBD1 aligns with 9 central bases. DNA sequence: TGTGCCAGCAGCCGGGGACAGGGCGAGCAGTACTTC. It translates to CASSRGQGEQYF.